The present TCR beta chain was sequenced within a study of shared clonotypes between healthy human individuals. Using immunoSEQ multiplex PCR, the repertoire was profiled, and TCRdb retains in-frame clones only, with some absent. The table has 2 million to 2.5 million clones, roughly 90% seen once; the top ten hold 0.3% to 0.45%. The CDR3 consists of 16 residues. The germline V gene encodes CDR1 MDHEN and CDR2 SYDVKM. V was cut by 5 bases and J by 0 bases, with 17 bases left in between. The CD4+ fraction was divided into a CD45RA+ naive subset and a CD45RA-negative memory subset. On this clone itself: Antigen specificity is unknown.

Notes on the study in general: Generation probabilities were higher for clonotypes shared across all four sorted-subset donors than for unshared ones. Sorted-subset sequencing, rarefaction showed, was incomplete despite large depth.

The source is a man aged 18 to 29 in good health. Some clones in this sample may be carry-over from other donors' samples. Sequencing input: naive CD4+ T cells from PBMCs. Documented subset: CD45RA+ positively selected. The rearrangement joins TRBV28 to TRBJ2-7; D possibly matches TRBD1 or TRBD2 (5 bases each). The CDR3: CASSPFPGGSSYEQYF. The DNA for the CDR3 is TGTGCCAGCAGTCCCTTCCCTGGGGGTAGCTCCTACGAGCAGTACTTC.